Below are 5 T cell receptor beta chains sequenced from a single sample in a study of cytomegalovirus exposure and HLA in healthy donors. The study ran its PCR with 60 Vbeta and 13 Jbeta primers. Assay: immunoSEQ multiplex PCR; the TCRdb copy retains only in-frame clones and omits some. Counted here are about 190,000 clones, around 86% occurring once; the ten biggest clones make up around 0.75%. The sample was PBMCs. The receptors derive from a woman aged 18-29 years in good health and CMV-seronegative.

This sequence joins TRBV2 and TRBJ2-1; 7 bases map to TRBD2. The V and J ends lost 2 bases and 0 bases, in that order; junction bases with no gene match: 1. The length of the CDR3 is 15 residues. Germline CDR1 and CDR2: SNHLY and FYNNEI. CDR3 coding DNA: TGTGCCAGCAGTGAAAGCGGGATCTCCTACAATGAGCAGTTCTTC. This sequence encodes CASSESGISYNEQFF.

The V gene is TRBV28, the J gene TRBJ2-1; no reliable D call. From germline, CDR1 is MDHEN and CDR2 SYDVKM. The CDR3 contains 14 residues. The ends were cut back, 7 bases at V and 0 bases at J, with 10 bases in the middle. The CDR3 loop reads CASIEDFSYNEQFF. The DNA for the CDR3 is TGTGCCAGCATCGAGGATTTCTCCTACAATGAGCAGTTCTTC.

This chain connects TRBV6-6 to TRBJ2-3; D gene uncertain. CDR1 is MNHNY, CDR2 SVGAGI, per germline (reference sequence). The CDR3 is 12 amino acids. V was trimmed by 6 bases and J by 0 bases, leaving 4 bases between them. In DNA, the CDR3 is TGTGCCAGCAGCTCTAGCACAGATACGCAGTATTTT. Protein: CASSSSTDTQYF.

This clone was observed a handful of times. This chain uses TRBV7-9 with TRBJ1-1; D might be TRBD1 (5 bases). Per germline, CDR1 SEHNR and CDR2 FQNEAQ (reference sequence). V was pared by 6 bases and J by 1 base, with 18 bases between. The CDR3 is made up of 16 amino acids. The chain's CDR3 is CASRNLIAGQNTEAFF. In nucleotides, the CDR3 is TGTGCCAGCAGAAACCTTATAGCAGGACAGAACACTGAAGCTTTCTTT.

The chain recombines TRBV12-5 with TRBJ1-2, with 9 bases that match TRBD1. This CDR3 contains 14 residues. CDR1 and CDR2 from the germline V gene are LGHNT and FRNRAP. The junction had 10 bases not matched to a gene; V was cut back by 6 bases and J by 8 bases. The CDR3 region is CASGRDRDREGYTF. The DNA of the CDR3 is TGTGCTAGTGGGCGGGACAGGGATAGAGAGGGCTACACCTTC.